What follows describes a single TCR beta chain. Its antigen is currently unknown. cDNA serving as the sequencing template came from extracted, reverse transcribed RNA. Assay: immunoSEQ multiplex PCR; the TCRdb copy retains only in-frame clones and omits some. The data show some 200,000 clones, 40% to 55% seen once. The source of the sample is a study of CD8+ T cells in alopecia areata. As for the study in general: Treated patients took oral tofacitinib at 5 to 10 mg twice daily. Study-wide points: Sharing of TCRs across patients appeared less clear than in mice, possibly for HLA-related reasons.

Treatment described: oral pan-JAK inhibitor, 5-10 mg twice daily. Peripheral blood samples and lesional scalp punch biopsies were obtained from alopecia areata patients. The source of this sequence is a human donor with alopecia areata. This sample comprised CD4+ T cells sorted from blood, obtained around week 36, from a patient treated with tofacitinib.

The CDR3 bases are TGCGCCAGCAGCCAGACCACAGGGGACCAAGAGACCCAGTACTTC. It codes for CASSQTTGDQETQYF. This chain joins TRBV4-1 and TRBJ2-5, with 7 bases lining up with TRBD1. The ends lost 3 bases at V and 0 bases at J; junction bases unmatched: 4. The length of the CDR3 is 15 residues. Germline CDR1 reads MGHRA; CDR2 reads YSYEKL.